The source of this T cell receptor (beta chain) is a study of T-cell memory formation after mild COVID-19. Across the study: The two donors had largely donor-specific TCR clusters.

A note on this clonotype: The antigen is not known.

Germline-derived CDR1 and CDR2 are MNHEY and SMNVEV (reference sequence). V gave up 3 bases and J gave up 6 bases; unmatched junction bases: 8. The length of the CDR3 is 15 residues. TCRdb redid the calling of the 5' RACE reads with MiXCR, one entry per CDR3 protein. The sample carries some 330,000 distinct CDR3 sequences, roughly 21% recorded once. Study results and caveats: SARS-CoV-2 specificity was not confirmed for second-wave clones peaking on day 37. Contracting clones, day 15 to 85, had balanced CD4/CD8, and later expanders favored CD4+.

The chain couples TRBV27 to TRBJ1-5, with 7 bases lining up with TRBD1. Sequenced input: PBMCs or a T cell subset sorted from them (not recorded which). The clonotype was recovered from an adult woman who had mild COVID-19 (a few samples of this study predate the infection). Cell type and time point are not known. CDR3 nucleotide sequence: TGTGCCAGCAGTTTCGCGTTTTCAGGGGGTCAGCCCCAGCATTTT. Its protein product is CASSFAFSGGQPQHF.